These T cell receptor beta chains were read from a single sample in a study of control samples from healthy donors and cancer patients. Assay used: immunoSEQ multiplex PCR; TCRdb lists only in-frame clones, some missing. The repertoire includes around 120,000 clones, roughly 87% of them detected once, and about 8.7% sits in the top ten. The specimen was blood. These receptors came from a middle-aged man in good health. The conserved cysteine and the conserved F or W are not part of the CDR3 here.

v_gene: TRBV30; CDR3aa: AWSKGLAGGKETQY
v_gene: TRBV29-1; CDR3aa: SAREEGYGYT
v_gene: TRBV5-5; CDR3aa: ASSRLGELF
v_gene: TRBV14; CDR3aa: ASSQDLQGGGEKLF
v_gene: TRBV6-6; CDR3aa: ASSPAGGANYGYT
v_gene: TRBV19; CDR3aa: ATTGDRSYGYT
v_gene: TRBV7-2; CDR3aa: ASSLKAISGGLQGTQY
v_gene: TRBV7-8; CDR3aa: ASSTLGTYEQY
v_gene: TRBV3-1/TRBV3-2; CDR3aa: ASSPPQAGPQETQY
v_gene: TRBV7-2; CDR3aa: ASSLPGQGDTGELF
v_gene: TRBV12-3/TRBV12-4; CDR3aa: ASSPGLDGYT
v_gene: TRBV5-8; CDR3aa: ASRFPGAATGELF
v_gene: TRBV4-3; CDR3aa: ASSPYASGGPLGGELF
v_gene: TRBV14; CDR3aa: ASSPQTATYGYT
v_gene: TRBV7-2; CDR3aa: ASSLARPRNTEAF
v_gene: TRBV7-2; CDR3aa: ASSDRTHSQPQH
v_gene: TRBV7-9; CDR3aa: ASSSDRSYGYT
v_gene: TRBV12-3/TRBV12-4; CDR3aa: ASSFTSIYGYT
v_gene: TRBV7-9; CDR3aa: ASLSGQGTYNEQF
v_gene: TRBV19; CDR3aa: ASSFGGLNTEAF
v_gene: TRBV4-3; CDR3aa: ASSRSYSGGAREQY
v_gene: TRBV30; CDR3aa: AWERGMKDTEAF
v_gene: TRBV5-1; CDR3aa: ASSLTVAGAYNEQF
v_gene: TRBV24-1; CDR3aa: ATSQGLGYT
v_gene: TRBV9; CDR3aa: ASSSTGPNYGYT
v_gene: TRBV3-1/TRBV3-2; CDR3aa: ASSQEVHPNSPLH